The entry below gives a single TCR beta chain sequence along with its context. What it recognizes is unknown. The V gene's germline CDR1 is SQVTM and CDR2 ANQGSEA. V lost 5 bases to trimming and J lost 0 bases, with 8 bases between them. The CDR3 has 12 amino acids. Assay: immunoSEQ multiplex PCR; the TCRdb copy retains only in-frame clones and omits some. The table lists more than 450,000 clones, 79% of them singletons. The entry originates in a study of shared clonotypes between healthy human individuals. Study-wide results and caveats: In this cohort, only blood was sampled, and tissue repertoires likely differ.

This clonotype was sampled from a woman in her thirties or forties in good health. Some clones in this sample may be carry-over from other donors' samples. Source material: PBMCs. This sequence joins TRBV29-1 and TRBJ2-7; D is unclear. The CDR3: CSVSSISYEQYF. CDR3 bases: TGCAGCGTTTCTAGTATCTCCTACGAGCAGTACTTC.